This record looks at one T cell receptor (beta chain) sequence and its context. Its antigen is unidentified. Trimming removed 4 bases from V and 5 bases from J, with 15 bases in between. The CDR3 runs 14 residues. In germline, CDR1 is SGDLS, CDR2 YYNGEE. This sample is part of a study of T cell responses to AZD1222 COVID-19 vaccine. Study-wide points: There were vaccine-associated CD4 TCRs across spike, dominant at 160-218 and 743-854.

The method was immunoSEQ multiplex PCR; TCRdb's version includes in-frame clones alone and lacks a portion of them. The data show 100,000 to 150,000 clones, about 91% seen once. Source: peripheral blood, taken on day 0 of AZD1222 vaccination. This receptor was identified in an adult in good health. This chain joins TRBV9 and TRBJ2-5; D uncertain. Here the CDR3 DNA reads TGTGCCAGCAGCCCACAGAGTGGGTATGAGACCCAGTACTTC. It translates to CASSPQSGYETQYF.